This T cell receptor beta chain is from a study of OX40 agonist ivuxolimab in advanced cancers. Study-level background: Ivuxolimab is a fully human IgG2 antibody that activates OX40 (CD134). Of the patients, three showed partial responses, one with hepatocellular carcinoma and two with cutaneous melanoma. Ivuxolimab, which patients received intravenously every 2 weeks, was dosed at 0.01 to 10 mg/kg. Overall study findings and caveats: Dose levels from 0.1 to 3.0 mg/kg saw CD4+ and CD8+ blood T cells expand clonally by week 6.

Turning to this clone: As yet, its antigen is unknown.

Clones were read by immunoSEQ multiplex PCR, and TCRdb kept only the in-frame ones, dropping some. Of 60,000 to 90,000 clones listed, approximately 83% are singletons. Germline assignment: CDR1 SGHDT and CDR2 YYEEEE. The CDR3 is made up of 16 amino acids. Trimming took 4 bases from V and 0 from J, leaving 14 bases between them. The clonotype comes from an adult with an advanced solid tumor such as melanoma, head and neck, liver or kidney cancer. The specimen comprised CD4+ or CD8+ T cells sorted from blood, sampled in a trial of the OX40 agonist ivuxolimab. The chain combines TRBV5-6 with TRBJ2-1; D is perhaps TRBD2 (5 bases). The chain's CDR3 is CASSTLITSSYNEQFF. Written as DNA, the CDR3 is TGTGCCAGCAGCACTTTGATCACTAGCTCCTACAATGAGCAGTTCTTC.